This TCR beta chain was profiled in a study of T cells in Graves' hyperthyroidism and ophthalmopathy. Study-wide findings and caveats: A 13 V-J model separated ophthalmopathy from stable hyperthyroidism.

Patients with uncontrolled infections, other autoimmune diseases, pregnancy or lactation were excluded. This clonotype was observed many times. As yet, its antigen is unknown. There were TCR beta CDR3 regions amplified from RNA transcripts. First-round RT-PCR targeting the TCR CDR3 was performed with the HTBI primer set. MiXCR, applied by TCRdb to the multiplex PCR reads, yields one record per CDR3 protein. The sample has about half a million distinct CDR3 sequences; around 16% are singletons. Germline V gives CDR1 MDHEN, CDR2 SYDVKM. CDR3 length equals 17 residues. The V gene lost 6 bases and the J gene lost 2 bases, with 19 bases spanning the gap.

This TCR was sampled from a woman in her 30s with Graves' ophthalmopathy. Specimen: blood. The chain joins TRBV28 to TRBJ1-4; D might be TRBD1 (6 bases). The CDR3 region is CASRPTGMVGTNEKLFF. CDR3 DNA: TGTGCCAGCAGACCCACAGGGATGGTGGGGACTAATGAAAAACTGTTTTTT.